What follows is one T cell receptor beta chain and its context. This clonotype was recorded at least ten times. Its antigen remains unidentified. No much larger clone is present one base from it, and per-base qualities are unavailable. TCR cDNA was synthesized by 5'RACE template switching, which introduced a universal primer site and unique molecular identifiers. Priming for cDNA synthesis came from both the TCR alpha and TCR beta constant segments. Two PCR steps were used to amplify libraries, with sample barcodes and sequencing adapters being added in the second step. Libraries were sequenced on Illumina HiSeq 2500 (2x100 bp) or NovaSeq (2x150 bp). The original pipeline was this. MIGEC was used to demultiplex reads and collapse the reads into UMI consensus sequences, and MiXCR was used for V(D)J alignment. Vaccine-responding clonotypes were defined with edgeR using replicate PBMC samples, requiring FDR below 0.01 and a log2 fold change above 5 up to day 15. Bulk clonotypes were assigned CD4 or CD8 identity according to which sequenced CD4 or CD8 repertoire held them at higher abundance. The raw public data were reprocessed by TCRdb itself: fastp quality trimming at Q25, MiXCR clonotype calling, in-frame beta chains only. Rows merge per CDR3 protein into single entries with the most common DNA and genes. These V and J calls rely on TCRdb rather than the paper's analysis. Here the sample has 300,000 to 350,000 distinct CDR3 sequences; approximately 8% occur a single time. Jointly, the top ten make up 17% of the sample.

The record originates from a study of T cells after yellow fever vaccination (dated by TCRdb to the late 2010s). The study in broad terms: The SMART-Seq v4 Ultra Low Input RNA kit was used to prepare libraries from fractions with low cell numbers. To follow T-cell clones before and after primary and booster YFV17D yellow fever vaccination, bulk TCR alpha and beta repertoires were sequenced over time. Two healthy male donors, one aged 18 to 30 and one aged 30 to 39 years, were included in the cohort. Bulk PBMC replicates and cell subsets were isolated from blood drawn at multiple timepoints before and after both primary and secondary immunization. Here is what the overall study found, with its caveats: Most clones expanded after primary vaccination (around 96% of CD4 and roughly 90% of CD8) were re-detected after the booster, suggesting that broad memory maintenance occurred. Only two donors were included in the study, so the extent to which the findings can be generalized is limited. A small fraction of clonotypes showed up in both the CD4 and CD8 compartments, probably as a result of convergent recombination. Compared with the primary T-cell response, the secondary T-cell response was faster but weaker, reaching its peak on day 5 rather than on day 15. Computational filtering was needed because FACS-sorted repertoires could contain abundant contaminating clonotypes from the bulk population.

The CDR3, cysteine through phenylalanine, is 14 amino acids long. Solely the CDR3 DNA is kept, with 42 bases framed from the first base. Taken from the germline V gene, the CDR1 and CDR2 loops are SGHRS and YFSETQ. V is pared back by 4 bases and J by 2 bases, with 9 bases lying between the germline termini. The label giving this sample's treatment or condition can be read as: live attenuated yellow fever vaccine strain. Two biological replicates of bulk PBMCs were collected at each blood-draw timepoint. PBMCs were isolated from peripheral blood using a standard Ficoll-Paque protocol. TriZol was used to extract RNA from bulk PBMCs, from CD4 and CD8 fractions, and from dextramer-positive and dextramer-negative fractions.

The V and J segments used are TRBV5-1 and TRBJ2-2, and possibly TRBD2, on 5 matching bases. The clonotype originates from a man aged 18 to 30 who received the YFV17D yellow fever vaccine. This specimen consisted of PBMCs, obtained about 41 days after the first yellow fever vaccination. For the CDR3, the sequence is CASSPGENTGELFF. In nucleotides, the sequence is TGCGCCAGCAGCCCCGGGGAAAACACCGGGGAGCTGTTTTTT.